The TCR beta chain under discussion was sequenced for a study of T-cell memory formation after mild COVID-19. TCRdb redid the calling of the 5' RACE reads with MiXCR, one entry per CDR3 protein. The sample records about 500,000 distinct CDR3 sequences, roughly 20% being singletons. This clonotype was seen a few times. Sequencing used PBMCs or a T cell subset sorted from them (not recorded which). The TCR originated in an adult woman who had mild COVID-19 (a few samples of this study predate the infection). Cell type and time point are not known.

CDR3 sequence: CASRNSGGNYNEQFF. The DNA of the CDR3 is TGTGCCAGCAGAAACAGCGGGGGGAACTACAATGAGCAGTTCTTC. J is TRBJ2-1 and V is TRBV3-1, with 9 bases identical to TRBD2. This CDR3 has 15 amino acids. With V trimmed by 6 bases and J by 3 bases, 6 bases remained unmatched. CDR1 and CDR2 (germline): LGHDT, YNNKEL (reference sequence).